The 13 T cell receptor beta chains below all came from one sample that was sequenced in a study of Graves' ophthalmopathy and Graves' hyperthyroidism. TCR beta CDR3 regions were amplified from RNA transcripts. Amplification began with first-round RT-PCR using HTBI primers, then second-round multiplex PCR was performed. A single record per CDR3 protein comes from TCRdb applying MiXCR to the multiplex PCR reads. The repertoire holds 200,000 to 250,000 distinct CDR3 sequences, with under 30% as singletons. Sequences were obtained from peripheral blood. All receptors derive from a man in his fifties with Graves' ophthalmopathy.

This clonotype was recorded many times. One junction end disagrees with the germline gene, perhaps due to a read error. The chain employs TRBV2 and TRBJ1-1, with unresolved D. CDR1 and CDR2 (germline): SNHLY, FYNNEI. This CDR3 region has 13 residues. CDR3 protein: CASNEAPGTEAFF. As DNA, the CDR3 is TGTGCCAGCAATGAAGCCCCCGGCACTGAAGCTTTCTTT.

V and J are TRBV30 and TRBJ1-1; D is ambiguous. Germline assignment: CDR1 GTSNPN and CDR2 SVGIG (reference sequence). CDR3 length equals 14 residues. The V and J ends lost 0 bases and 2 bases respectively, with 10 bases between them. The CDR3 spells CAWSVMGINTEAFF. CDR3 in DNA: TGTGCCTGGAGTGTAATGGGGATCAACACTGAAGCTTTCTTT. Combining the CDR3 with reference TRBV30 and TRBJ1-1 gives the whole variable domain SQTIHQWPATLVQPVGSPLSLECTVEGTSNPNLYWYRQAAGRGLQLLFYSVGIGQISSEVPQNLSASRPQDRQFILSSKKLLLSDSGFYLCAWSVMGINTEAFFGQGTRLTVV.

V usage is TRBV6-1 and J usage is TRBJ2-4, with D unresolved. Germline values: CDR1 MNHNS, CDR2 SASEGT. V shed 9 bases and J shed 10 bases, with 13 bases lying between them. The CDR3 length is 11 residues. In nucleotides, the CDR3 is TGTGCCAGTCAAGGGCCCTTTATTCAGTACTTC. Residues: CASQGPFIQYF.

Many counts were recorded for this clonotype. The rearrangement joins TRBV4-1 to TRBJ1-2; the match to TRBD1 covers 9 bases. Germline trimming cut 2 bases from V and 3 bases from J; bases unmatched to any gene: 4. In germline, CDR1 is MGHRA, CDR2 YSYEKL. This CDR3 spans 15 amino acids. CDR3 bases: TGCGCCAGCAGCCAACTGGGACAGGGAGACTATGGCTACACCTTC. Translated: CASSQLGQGDYGYTF.

In this sample, this clonotype turned up many times. This sequence joins TRBV7-6 and TRBJ2-2, with 11 bases that match TRBD1. The CDR3 totals 14 residues. The germline V gene has CDR1 SGHVS and CDR2 FNYEAQ. V dropped 10 bases and J dropped 2; count of bases not matched to a gene: 3. The CDR3 loop is CAIRTGGNTGELFF. DNA for the CDR3: TGTGCCATCCGGACAGGGGGCAACACCGGGGAGCTGTTTTTT.

This clonotype occurred many times. The chain uses TRBV20-1 and TRBJ1-1; D gene ambiguous. The length of the CDR3 is 15 residues. V was cut by 0 bases and J by 2 bases, with 13 bases left in between. Germline CDR1 DFQATT, CDR2 SNEGSKA (reference sequence). CDR3 residues: CSARDRPALNTEAFF. The CDR3, as DNA: TGCAGTGCTAGAGATCGGCCCGCGCTCAACACTGAAGCTTTCTTT.

This clonotype appeared many times. This rearrangement joins TRBV28 to TRBJ2-5; D may correspond to TRBD1 or TRBD2 (6 bases each). Germline values: CDR1 MDHEN, CDR2 SYDVKM. V dropped 7 bases and J dropped 5 bases, with 11 bases sitting between them. The CDR3 extends over 12 amino acids. CDR3 nucleotide sequence: TGTGCCAGCAACGGGGGCTGGGAGACCCAGTACTTC. This gives the protein CASNGGWETQYF.

This clonotype was counted many times. This CDR3 is missing its conserved last phenylalanine or tryptophan, likely due to a read error. V and J are TRBV3-1 and TRBJ1-5; D ambiguous. Germline CDR1 LGHDT, CDR2 YNNKEL (reference sequence). Trimming cost V 4 bases and J 0 bases, with 7 bases left between them. This CDR3 has 14 residues. The CDR3 is CASSPELSNQPQHL. DNA for the CDR3: TGTGCCAGCAGCCCCGAACTTAGCAATCAGCCCCAGCATCTT.

This chain links TRBV12-3 or TRBV12-4 with TRBJ1-2, with D tentatively TRBD1 (5 bases). The CDR3 totals 14 residues. The V end was cut by 2 bases, the J end by 2 bases, with 9 bases between. The CDR3, as DNA: TGTGCCAGCAGTTTACGGCGGGACAACTATGGCTACACCTTC. Translating gives CASSLRRDNYGYTF.

This clonotype was counted once. The gene calls are TRBV7-2 and TRBJ2-7, with D possibly called TRBD1 or TRBD2 (5 bases each). The V gene lost 5 bases and the J gene lost 3 bases, with 17 bases spanning the gap. The CDR3 is 15 residues long. From germline, CDR1 is SGHTA and CDR2 FQGNSA. CDR3 loop: CASSQSRDANYEQYF. The CDR3 region has the DNA TGTGCCAGCAGCCAGAGTCGGGACGCCAACTACGAGCAGTACTTC.

This clonotype was seen repeatedly, ten times or more. This chain uses TRBV29-1 with TRBJ2-5, with 9 bases aligning to TRBD1. Germline CDR1 and CDR2: SQVTM and ANQGSEA. V was clipped by 4 bases and J by 4 bases; unmatched bases: 7. The CDR3 runs to 14 residues. CDR3 loop: CSVGTGALVETQYF. For the CDR3, the DNA is TGCAGCGTTGGGACAGGGGCCCTTGTAGAGACCCAGTACTTC.

The table lists this clonotype with many counts. This chain connects TRBV29-1 to TRBJ2-5, with 12 nucleotides matching TRBD1. The CDR3 length is 13 residues. CDR1 is SQVTM and CDR2 is ANQGSEA in the germline V gene. The trim removed 6 bases at V and 5 bases at J, leaving 4 bases unmatched. In DNA form, the CDR3 reads TGCAGCGTGGGACAGGGGGCGCCTGAGACCCAGTACTTC. Translated: CSVGQGAPETQYF.

The chain carries TRBV27 and TRBJ2-7, with D unresolved. Looked up from germline, CDR1 is MNHEY and CDR2 is SMNVEV (reference sequence). V was shortened by 0 bases and J by 2 bases, with 5 bases between the two germline ends. This CDR3 contains 13 residues. The CDR3 nucleotides are TGTGCCAGCAGTTTATCGATCACCTACGAGCAGTACTTC. Amino acids: CASSLSITYEQYF.